This TCR beta chain came from a study of blood T cell repertoires in COVID-19 (dated by TCRdb to about 2020). Turning to the overall study: Samples covering the acute and convalescent phases of COVID-19 were provided by collaborators in the United States, Italy and Spain. Where available, HLA class I and class II types were obtained from metadata supplied by the sample provider rather than from assay-based typing. Samples were obtained from the ongoing ImmuneRACE study (first 160 participants) and from 1,000 to 1,500 subjects provided by 6 global collaborators. Deeply sampled blood TCRbeta repertoires from subjects exposed to, actively infected with, or recovered from COVID-19 were included in the dataset. The repertoires were made available in a free public database intended to serve as a resource for research on the immune response to SARS-CoV-2. The material from the prospective study consisted of cDNA or gDNA derived from T cells, B-cell-depleted T cells, or PBMCs. The sample metadata nearly always contained a de-identified subject ID, COVID-19 status, age in years and sex. Results the study describes overall, beyond this receptor: The quantity of clinical and demographic metadata differed by source and by participant and was supplied without curation.

Each collaborating institution followed its own protocols to collect whole blood in K2EDTA tubes. Collaborator samples were shipped for TCRbeta analysis as frozen whole blood, isolated PBMCs, or DNA extracted from either sample type. The V and J ends are trimmed by 6 bases and 3 bases, leaving 9 bases between them. CDR1 and CDR2, per the germline V gene, are SGHAT and FQNNGV. The CDR3, from cysteine to phenylalanine, totals 13 residues. Kept here is only the CDR3 DNA, which spans 39 bases and is read in frame from base 1. Comments on this clone: Its cognate antigen has yet to be identified. Within one base of it there is no much larger clone, and no base qualities were kept.

TCRbeta CDR3 regions were amplified from genomic DNA by means of the immunoSEQ Assay, a bias-controlled multiplex PCR. For the original study's pipeline: Within the assay, amplification of reference gene primers was used to estimate how many nucleated cells each sample contained. Sequence reads were collapsed and filtered to measure the absolute abundance of every unique TCRbeta CDR3 rearrangement. For each sample, productive Simpson clonality was calculated by taking the square root of Simpson's diversity index across productive rearrangements. TCRdb stores this immuneACCESS table with in-frame sequences only. Part of the clones is absent; in the studies checked, under half of the shortfall reflects unresolved V genes, and no reason is known for the rest. That table is the source of V, J and clone size, and D and trimming were worked out from the DNA. The sample table contains 300,000 or so clones; only one count was recorded for around 82% of them. About 1.2% of the sample goes to the ten largest clones.

Sequenced: peripheral blood. The TCR was taken from a woman in her forties or fifties with acute or convalescent COVID-19. The chain is encoded by TRBV11-2 joined to TRBJ1-5; the D segment cannot be called with confidence. The sequenced DNA is TGTGCCAGCAGTCCCGGGGTCAATCAGCCCCAGCATTTT. It translates as CASSPGVNQPQHF.